Following are 4 T cell receptor beta chains from one sample sequenced in a study of blood T cell repertoires in COVID-19. Assay used: immunoSEQ multiplex PCR; TCRdb lists only in-frame clones, some missing. Found here are about 400,000 clones, approximately 86% of them singletons; the top ten hold around 2.1%. Sequencing was performed on PBMCs or T cells enriched from blood (not recorded which). These receptors all come from a middle-aged woman with acute COVID-19.

The chain links TRBV19 to TRBJ1-2; no clear D. Germline V gives CDR1 LNHDA, CDR2 SQIVND (reference sequence). The CDR3 runs to 15 residues. V lost 4 bases to trimming and J lost 2 bases, with 14 bases between them. The CDR3 sequence: CASSTRVSPNYGYTF. CDR3 bases: TGTGCCAGTAGTACGAGGGTCTCCCCCAACTATGGCTACACCTTC. Looking up the rest from reference TRBV19 and TRBJ1-2 gives the full variable domain: DGGITQSPKYLFRKEGQNVTLSCEQNLNHDAMYWYRQDPGQGLRLIYYSQIVNDFQKGDIAEGYSVSREKKESFPLTVTSAQKNPTAFYLCASSTRVSPNYGYTFGSGTRLTVV.

This chain connects TRBV2 to TRBJ2-1; TRBD2 aligns across 12 bases. Trimming removed 5 bases from V and 4 bases from J; junction bases left unmatched: 9. CDR3 length: 17 residues. CDR1 and CDR2 from the germline V gene are SNHLY and FYNNEI. CDR3 protein: CASSFLLTSGGYNEQFF. The CDR3 region has the DNA TGTGCCAGCAGTTTCCTCCTGACTAGCGGGGGATACAATGAGCAGTTCTTC.

The chain recombines TRBV5-1 with TRBJ2-7; 9 positions match TRBD2. J gave up 5 bases and V 0 bases, and 12 bases lay outside the gene matches. The CDR3 is 17 residues long. From germline, CDR1 is SGHRS and CDR2 YFSETQ. CDR3 sequence (DNA): TGCGCCAGCAGCTTGGACCCAGCGGGGGGATCGCAAGACGAGCAGTACTTC. Protein: CASSLDPAGGSQDEQYF.

The chain employs TRBV5-1 and TRBJ2-2, with 9 bases identical to TRBD1. Germline V gene lookup returns CDR1 SGHRS and CDR2 YFSETQ. After removal of 4 bases from V and 8 bases from J, the junction contained 9 bases not matched to a gene. The CDR3 spans 15 residues. CDR3 nucleotides: TGCGCCAGCAGCCGGACAGGGGAGTTCGAAGGGGAGCTGTTTTTT. It yields the protein CASSRTGEFEGELFF.